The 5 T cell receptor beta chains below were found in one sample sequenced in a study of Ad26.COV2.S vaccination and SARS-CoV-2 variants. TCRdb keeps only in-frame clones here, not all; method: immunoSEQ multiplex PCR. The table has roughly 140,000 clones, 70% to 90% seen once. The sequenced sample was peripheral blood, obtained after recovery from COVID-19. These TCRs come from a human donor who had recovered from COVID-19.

The CDR3 is CASSQRGTNNEQFF. The CDR3 bases are TGTGCCAGCAGTCAGCGGGGCACCAACAATGAGCAGTTCTTC. This chain joins TRBV6-5 and TRBJ2-1, with 7 bases fitting TRBD2. The CDR3 runs to 14 residues. Germline CDR1 MNHEY, CDR2 SVGAGI. The V segment lost 5 bases and the J segment 5 bases; nucleotides outside the gene matches: 6.

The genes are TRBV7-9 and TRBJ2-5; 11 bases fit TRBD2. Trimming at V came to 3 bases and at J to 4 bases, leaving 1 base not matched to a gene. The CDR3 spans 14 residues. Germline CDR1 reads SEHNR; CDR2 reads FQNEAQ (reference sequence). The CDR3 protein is CASSFTSGGETQYF. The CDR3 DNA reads TGTGCCAGCAGCTTCACTAGCGGGGGAGAGACCCAGTACTTC. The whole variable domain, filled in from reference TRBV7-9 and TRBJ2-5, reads DTGVSQNPRHKITKRGQNVTFRCDPISEHNRLYWYRQTLGQGPEFLTYFQNEAQLEKSRLLSDRFSAERPKGSFSTLEIQRTEQGDSAMYLCASSFTSGGETQYFGPGTRLLVL.

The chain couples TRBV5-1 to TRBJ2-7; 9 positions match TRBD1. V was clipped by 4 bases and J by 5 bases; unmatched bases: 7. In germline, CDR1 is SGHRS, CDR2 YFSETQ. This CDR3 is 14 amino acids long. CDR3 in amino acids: CASSGGTGNNEQYF. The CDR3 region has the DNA TGCGCCAGCAGCGGCGGGACAGGGAATAACGAGCAGTACTTC.

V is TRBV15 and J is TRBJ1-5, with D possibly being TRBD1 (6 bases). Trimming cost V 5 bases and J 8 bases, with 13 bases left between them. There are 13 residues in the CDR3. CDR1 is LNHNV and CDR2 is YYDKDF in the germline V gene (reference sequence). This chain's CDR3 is CATSGQLMEPQHF. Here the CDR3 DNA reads TGTGCCACCAGCGGACAGCTGATGGAGCCCCAGCATTTT.

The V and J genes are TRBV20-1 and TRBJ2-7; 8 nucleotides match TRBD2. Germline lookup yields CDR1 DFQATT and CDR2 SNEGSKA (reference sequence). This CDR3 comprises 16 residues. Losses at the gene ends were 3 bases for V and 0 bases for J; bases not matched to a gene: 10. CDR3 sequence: CSASDSGGTVSYEQYF. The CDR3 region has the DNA TGCAGTGCTAGTGACAGCGGGGGAACCGTCTCCTACGAGCAGTACTTC.